Here is one T cell receptor beta chain with its context. Study members were between roughly 18 and 100 years old and lived in some 22 US regions. Symptom resolution, clearance, or two negative PCRs marked donors in Cohort 3 as recovered. The CDR3 length is 16 residues. The V gene's germline CDR1 is SGHVS and CDR2 FQNEAQ. The germline V and J ends were trimmed by 1 base and 6 bases, with 16 bases remaining between them. These data are taken from a study of blood T cell repertoires in COVID-19. Study-wide context: Italy, Spain and the United States were the sources of the convalescent and acute COVID-19 samples.

Sequencing used immunoSEQ multiplex PCR; TCRdb keeps in-frame clones, though not all of them. The sample includes roughly 330,000 clones, roughly 86% of them seen just once. This sequence was found in a woman younger than 45 who had recovered from COVID-19. J is TRBJ2-4 and V is TRBV7-8; D ambiguous. Material: PBMCs or T cells enriched from blood (not recorded which). CDR3 region: CASSLVPLSIANIQYF. In nucleotides, the CDR3 is TGTGCCAGCAGCTTAGTCCCCCTAAGTATTGCAAACATTCAGTACTTC.